This TCR beta chain was identified in a study of shared clonotypes between healthy human individuals (dated by TCRdb to the early 2020s). For the wider study: The cohort comprised a couple of women and a few men aged 18 to 49 years. Per donor, three plates each were used for CD4 naive and CD4 memory, two for CD8 naive, and one for CD8 memory. To increase sequencing depth and limit assay-specific biases, different laboratories used diverse techniques to prepare libraries and sequence TCR repertoires. Between about 0.9 and 10 billion PBMCs per donor were obtained by leukapheresis. The study deeply sequenced blood TCR repertoires of about 5 healthy adults to estimate repertoire size and the extent of clonotype sharing between individuals. The paper's findings and limits, for the study overall: Estimated clonotype richness was generally larger for naive than for memory subsets. About 5% of naive CD4, roughly 3.6% of naive CD8, around 2.3% of memory CD4, and about 0.4% of memory CD8 clonotypes were shared across several donors. Sampling was limited to blood, and TCR repertoires in tissue likely differ from TCR repertoires in blood. Rarefaction of sorted-subset datasets indicated incomplete sequencing despite the large sequencing depth. Pairwise subsampling led to the expectation that sequencing depth would affect the degree of clonotype sharing among donors. The genetic and exposure-history diversity represented was limited by the small number of donors. Compared with non-shared clonotypes, the clonotypes found in all four sorted-subset donors had higher generation probabilities.

The CDR3 numbers 15 residues from cysteine through phenylalanine. Of the read, only the CDR3 DNA is kept; its 45 bases are in frame from base 1. Based on the germline V gene, the CDR1 and CDR2 sequences are SGHDT and YYEEEE. V is trimmed back by 0 bases and J by 9 bases, and the junction contains 7 bases that no gene match accounts for. TCR CDR3 regions were amplified from genomic DNA by multiplex PCR using the deep immunoSEQ assay. Genomic DNA extracted from each cell subset was distributed evenly over all wells of several immunoSEQ 96-well plates, and each plate served as one replicate. For sorted subsets, each replicate PCR was loaded with 200 ng genomic DNA, equivalent to 30,000 or so T cell genomes. Purified libraries were measured with a Qubit 3.0 fluorometer, size-checked on a Bioanalyzer 2100, and measured again with the KAPA Library Quantification kit. Every immunoSEQ 96-well plate was sequenced on a separate single-read 150-cycle Illumina NextSeq 550 flow cell. In the paper's pipeline: Because the immunoSEQ output held only junctional sequences and lacked quality scores, the filtering could not match the filtering applied to full-length reads. To assign V/J genes and CDR3, sequences were annotated against IMGT germline references using PyIR, a Python wrapper for IgBLAST v1.9. Any read was removed if the V/J assignment was weak (E-value above 1e-6), the CDR3 was missing, or the read contained stop codons, out-of-frame junctions, or ambiguous translated residues. A V3J clonotype was defined by an identical inferred V gene, J gene, and CDR3 amino acid sequence. Percentage overlap between repertoires was computed as shared unique clonotypes divided by the size of the smaller repertoire. RTK rarefaction, the Chao1 estimator, and Recon v2.1 estimates of unobserved clonotypes were used to assess repertoire richness. For all TCRbeta clonotypes obtained by the gDNA method from four donors, generation probabilities were computed with OLGA. This is the immuneACCESS table as TCRdb keeps it, with only in-frame sequences that have V and J called. A part of the clones is gone; compared with another copy, unresolved V genes explain less than half, and the rest is unexplained. Clone size and V and J calls were adopted from that table, with D and trimming inferred from the DNA. For this sample there are a few million clones; approximately 95% appear just once. The ten largest account for 0.35% to 0.45% of the sample.

Of note for this clone: Its cognate antigen has yet to be identified. Nothing much larger sits one base from this clone, and base qualities are not available.

The donors were healthy, HIV-negative adults who had no recently reported acute infections or vaccinations. Every donor was a Caucasian adult living in Nashville, Tennessee, USA. CD4+ T cells were enriched by magnetic negative selection; naive cells were then positively selected on CD45RA, and the negative fraction formed the memory subset. After blood collection by leukapheresis, PBMCs were isolated using Ficoll-Histopaque density gradient centrifugation and then cryopreserved in the vapor phase of liquid nitrogen. Analytical flow cytometry was used to check the purity and quantity of each magnetically sorted T cell population. Genomic DNA was isolated from each sorted fraction and quantified by UV absorbance on a Nanodrop 2000c.

Sequencing was carried out using naive CD4+ T cells from PBMCs. In light of the paper, this sample's cell subset or site label describes: CD45RA+ positively selected. The sequence is built from TRBV5-6 and TRBJ1-3; TRBD1 matches 9 bases in the middle. The origin of this receptor is a man between 18 and 29 years old in good health. Some clones in this sample may be carry-over from other donors' samples. The DNA sequence is given as TGTGCCAGCAGCTTGGGAGGGACAGGGAAAAGCACCATATATTTT. Its translation is CASSLGGTGKSTIYF.